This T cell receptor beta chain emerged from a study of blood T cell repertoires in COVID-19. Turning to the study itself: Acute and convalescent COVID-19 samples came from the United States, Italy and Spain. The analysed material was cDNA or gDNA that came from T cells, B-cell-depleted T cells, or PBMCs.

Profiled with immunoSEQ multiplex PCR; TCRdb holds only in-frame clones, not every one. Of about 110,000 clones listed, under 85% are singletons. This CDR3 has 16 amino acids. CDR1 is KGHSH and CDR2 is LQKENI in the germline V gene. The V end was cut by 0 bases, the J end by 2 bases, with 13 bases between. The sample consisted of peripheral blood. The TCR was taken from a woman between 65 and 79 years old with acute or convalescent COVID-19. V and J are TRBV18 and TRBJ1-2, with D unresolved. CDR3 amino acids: CASSPPGTVANYGYTF. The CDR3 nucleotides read TGTGCCAGCTCACCACCGGGTACAGTCGCAAACTATGGCTACACCTTC.